The clone carrying this TCR beta chain came up many times. Its antigen is undetermined. In germline, CDR1 is SGHRS, CDR2 YFSETQ. With 0 bases clipped from V and 6 bases from J, the junction kept 8 bases outside the gene matches. This CDR3 comprises 16 residues. TCRbeta library construction was performed incorporating unique molecular identifiers. TCRdb itself ran the PCR reads through MiXCR, one entry per CDR3 protein. The sample carries about 980,000 distinct CDR3 sequences, roughly 29% recorded once. This entry is derived from a study of T-cell reconstitution after alpha-beta-depleted transplantation in children. General study results and limits: Fresh T-cell production supplied most of the T-cell counts and diversity seen one year after transplant. Surviving recipient T cells and thymic progenitors produced the high day-60 TCRbeta diversity seen in some patients.

The V and J genes are TRBV5-1 and TRBJ2-4; 8 bases are shared with TRBD1. Sequencing used PBMCs, mostly from graft donor cells, obtained 360 days after TCRalphabeta/CD19-depleted stem cell transplant. This receptor was obtained from a boy under three years old who had a stem cell transplant for SCID, so the T cells may come from the graft donor. This chain's CDR3 is CASSLDVRDRLNIQYF. CDR3 bases: TGCGCCAGCAGCTTGGATGTCAGGGACAGGCTAAACATTCAGTACTTC.